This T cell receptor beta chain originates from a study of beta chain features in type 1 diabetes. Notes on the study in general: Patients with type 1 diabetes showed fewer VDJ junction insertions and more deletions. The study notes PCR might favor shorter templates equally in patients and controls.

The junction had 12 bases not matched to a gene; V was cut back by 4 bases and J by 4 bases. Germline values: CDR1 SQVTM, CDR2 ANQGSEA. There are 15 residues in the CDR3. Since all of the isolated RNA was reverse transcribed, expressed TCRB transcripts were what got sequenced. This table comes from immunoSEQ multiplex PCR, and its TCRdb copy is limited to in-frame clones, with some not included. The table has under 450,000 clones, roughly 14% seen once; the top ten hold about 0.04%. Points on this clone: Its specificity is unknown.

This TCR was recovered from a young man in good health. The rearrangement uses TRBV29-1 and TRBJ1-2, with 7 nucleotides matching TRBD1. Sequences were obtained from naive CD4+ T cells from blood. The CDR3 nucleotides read TGCAGCGTTGGGGGACAGCCCGGCCGGCCCTATGGCTACACCTTC. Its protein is CSVGGQPGRPYGYTF.